One sample yielded the 27 T cell receptor beta chains listed below, sequenced in a study of blood T cells in healthy people across ages. For the second PCR, which ran for roughly 6 to 11 cycles, a sample-barcoded 5' primer and a J-beta primer mix were used. TCRdb processed the 5' RACE reads anew with MiXCR; each CDR3 protein has one entry. Of roughly 570,000 distinct CDR3 sequences listed, 25% to 30% are singletons. Sequenced material: blood. All receptors derive from a woman between 70 and 85 years old in good health.

This clonotype was detected only a few times. The gene calls are TRBV18 and TRBJ2-5; D perhaps matches TRBD2 (5 bases). Germline V gives CDR1 KGHSH, CDR2 LQKENI. The CDR3 sequence is 15 residues long. V was shortened by 3 bases and J by 4 bases, with 15 bases between the two germline ends. CDR3 nucleotides: TGTGCCAGCTCACCTTCCGGGTACGAGGGAGAGACCCAGTACTTC. The encoded protein is CASSPSGYEGETQYF.

This clonotype was detected many times. CDR3 sequence (DNA): TGCGCCAGCAAAGCCCAAGAGACCCAGTACTTC. Its translation: CASKAQETQYF. The chain combines TRBV5-1 with TRBJ2-5; the D is unclear. CDR1 and CDR2 (germline): SGHRS, YFSETQ. Trimming removed 6 bases at V and 1 base at J, with 4 bases between. The CDR3 runs to 11 residues.

This clonotype was seen a handful of times. One junction end does not reproduce the germline sequence, and a read error may be involved. The rearrangement joins TRBV6-2 or TRBV6-3 to TRBJ2-7; D may be TRBD2 (7 bases). This CDR3 is built from 15 residues. The V gene's germline CDR1 is MNHEY and CDR2 SVGEGT. The CDR3 loop is CASGYGGGGTYEQYF. The CDR3 DNA reads TGTGCCAGCGGTTACGGAGGGGGGGGTACCTACGAGCAGTACTTC.

On this clonotype itself: Because the CDR3 is missing its conserved closing phenylalanine or tryptophan, this is likely a read error. The chain has TRBV6-4 and TRBJ1-2; 7 bases match TRBD1. Looked up from germline, CDR1 is MRHNA and CDR2 is SNTAGT. With V trimmed by 7 bases and J by 7 bases, 12 bases remained unmatched. The CDR3 length is 14 residues. The DNA of the CDR3 is TGTGCCAGCACCAGTCCCCGGACAGGCCCTGGCTACACCCTC. Its translation is CASTSPRTGPGYTL.

The chain links TRBV10-3 to TRBJ1-2; D is unresolved. Per germline, CDR1 ENHRY and CDR2 SYGVKD. This CDR3 has 14 residues. Trimming stripped 11 bases from V and 5 bases from J, with 21 bases between. The CDR3 bases are TGTGCCTCCCTGGAGGGTCCAGGAAGATATGGCTACACCTTC. Its protein product is CASLEGPGRYGYTF.

This clonotype appeared a few times. The CDR3 is CASSAQTAINEKLFF. Here the CDR3 DNA reads TGCGCCAGCAGCGCGCAAACTGCCATTAATGAAAAACTGTTTTTT. The V call is TRBV4-3, the J call TRBJ1-4; D gene ambiguous. V lost 5 bases and J lost 4, with 14 bases in between. Germline V gene sequence: CDR1 LGHNA, CDR2 YSLEER. The CDR3 totals 15 residues.

This chain links TRBV5-6 with TRBJ2-1; D not resolved. This CDR3 contains 15 residues. The germline V gene encodes CDR1 SGHDT and CDR2 YYEEEE. V was pared by 2 bases and J by 0 bases, with 9 bases between. CDR3: CASSLQPRSYNEQFF. DNA of the CDR3: TGTGCCAGCAGCTTACAACCCCGCTCCTACAATGAGCAGTTCTTC.

The genes are TRBV12-3 or TRBV12-4 and TRBJ2-1; tentative D call: TRBD2 (5 bases). The CDR3 extends over 14 amino acids. V shed 5 bases and J shed 4 bases, with 12 bases lying between them. Here the CDR3 DNA reads TGTGCCAGCAGTATGGCGGGCAGGTACAATGAGCAGTTCTTC. Amino acids: CASSMAGRYNEQFF.

The rearrangement uses TRBV7-2 and TRBJ1-2; D gene uncertain. V was trimmed by 0 bases and J by 7 bases, leaving 9 bases between them. This CDR3 region has 13 residues. Per germline, CDR1 SGHTA and CDR2 FQGNSA. The CDR3 loop is CASSLAREAGYTF. DNA of the CDR3: TGTGCCAGCAGCTTAGCACGGGAGGCTGGCTACACCTTC. Variable domain in full (rest from reference TRBV7-2 and TRBJ1-2): GAGVSQSPSNKVTEKGKDVELRCDPISGHTALYWYRQSLGQGLEFLIYFQGNSAPDKSGLPSDRFSAERTGGSVSTLTIQRTQQEDSAVYLCASSLAREAGYTFGSGTRLTVV.

Many counts were recorded for this clonotype. The chain links TRBV7-6 to TRBJ2-5, with a weak D call TRBD1 (5 bases). CDR1 is SGHVS, CDR2 FNYEAQ, per germline. This CDR3 region has 13 residues. The V end was cut by 6 bases, the J end by 2 bases, with 10 bases between. Here the CDR3 reads CASSRQLQETQYF. The CDR3 coding sequence is TGTGCCAGCAGTAGACAGCTTCAAGAGACCCAGTACTTC. The full variable domain, its missing parts supplied by reference TRBV7-6 and TRBJ2-5, is GAGVSQSPRYKVTKRGQDVALRCDPISGHVSLYWYRQALGQGPEFLTYFNYEAQQDKSGLPNDRFSAERPEGSISTLTIQRTEQRDSAMYRCASSRQLQETQYFGPGTRLLVL.

V gene TRBV10-3 combines with J gene TRBJ2-5; D is unclear. The J call may be wrong; the DNA end is better matched by TRBJ2-7. The germline V gene has CDR1 ENHRY and CDR2 SYGVKD. The CDR3 is made up of 14 amino acids. CDR3 loop: CAISEIRDSYEQYF. DNA of the CDR3: TGTGCCATCAGTGAGATAAGGGACTCCTACGAGCAGTACTTC.

This clonotype has a count of ten or more. This chain uses TRBV12-3 or TRBV12-4 with TRBJ1-3; D gene uncertain. V was shortened by 5 bases and J by 0 bases, with 11 bases between the two germline ends. The CDR3 totals 15 residues. As DNA, the CDR3 is TGTGCCAGCAGTCCCGGACGCAGCTCTGGAAACACCATATATTTT. Its translation: CASSPGRSSGNTIYF.

This chain connects TRBV7-2 to TRBJ2-3; 10 bases map to TRBD2. V shed 8 bases and J 2 bases; nucleotides not matched to a gene: 19. This CDR3 region has 19 residues. From germline, CDR1 is SGHTA and CDR2 FQGNSA. The CDR3 DNA reads TGTGCCAGCGGATTCGTAGCGGGGGGCCGCGGGGGTAACACAGATACGCAGTATTTT. Its protein is CASGFVAGGRGGNTDTQYF.

This clonotype was seen a few times. The chain links TRBV10-3 to TRBJ2-2; D is uncertain. CDR1 is ENHRY and CDR2 is SYGVKD in the germline V gene. The CDR3 is 14 amino acids. Trimming took 4 bases from V and 4 from J, leaving 10 bases between them. The CDR3 DNA sequence: TGTGCCATCAGTGTTGGTGGGCCCACCGGGGAGCTGTTTTTT. Translation: CAISVGGPTGELFF.

The genes are TRBV28 and TRBJ1-5; D gene uncertain. The CDR3 totals 14 residues. Germline lookup yields CDR1 MDHEN and CDR2 SYDVKM. V was clipped by 6 bases and J by 2 bases, with 11 bases between them. This CDR3 reads CASRNRWGNQPQHF. CDR3 DNA sequence: TGTGCCAGCAGGAACAGATGGGGCAATCAGCCCCAGCATTTT.

The chain joins TRBV7-2 to TRBJ2-3, with D uncertain. CDR3 size: 15 residues. Trimming shortened V by 0 bases and J by 4 bases, and 11 bases separated the two germline ends. CDR1 is SGHTA and CDR2 is FQGNSA in the germline V gene. In nucleotides, the CDR3 is TGTGCCAGCAGCTTAGCTTCTCGGGCGCCAGATACGCAGTATTTT. This sequence encodes CASSLASRAPDTQYF.

As regards this clonotype: The junction shows a germline mismatch at one end, possibly a read error. The chain combines TRBV9 with TRBJ1-6; D unresolved. The CDR3 is made up of 17 amino acids. The germline CDR1 and CDR2 sequences are SGDLS and YYNGEE. CDR3 loop: CASSGKPSGSYNSPLRF. Here the CDR3 DNA reads TGTGCCAGCAGCGGAAAGCCCTCGGGCTCCTATAATTCACCCCTCCGCTTT.

This clonotype has only a few counts. The V and J genes are TRBV20-1 and TRBJ2-4; 9 positions match TRBD1. CDR3 size: 20 residues. Germline V gene data show CDR1 as DFQATT and CDR2 as SNEGSKA (reference sequence). Trimming cost V 1 base and J 1 base; bases outside gene matches: 17. CDR3 amino acids: CSARARPGQGLFLAKNIQYF. CDR3 bases: TGCAGTGCTAGAGCACGCCCGGGACAGGGATTATTCTTGGCCAAAAACATTCAGTACTTC.

In its sample, this clonotype was seen a few times. This chain links TRBV12-3 or TRBV12-4 with TRBJ1-5, with D possibly TRBD1 on 6 matching bases. Trimming pared 7 bases from V and 5 bases from J, leaving 12 bases between. The CDR3 is 13 amino acids. CDR3 sequence (DNA): TGTGCCAGCACGTATGGGGGCTATCAGCCCCAGCATTTT. This translates into CASTYGGYQPQHF.

The V call is TRBV4-3, the J call TRBJ1-2, with D unclear. The length of the CDR3 is 12 residues. V was cut by 1 base and J by 7 bases, with 7 bases left in between. CDR1 and CDR2 (germline): LGHNA, YSLEER. The CDR3 protein is CASSQGVTGYTF. CDR3 nucleotides: TGCGCCAGCAGCCAAGGGGTTACTGGCTACACCTTC.

The chain has TRBV29-1 and TRBJ1-1; TRBD1 is a possible D gene (5 bases). V was trimmed by 1 base and J by 11 bases, leaving 20 bases between them. The CDR3 runs to 14 residues. CDR1 is SQVTM, CDR2 ANQGSEA, per germline. CDR3 residues: CSVEGGRGKGRAFF. CDR3 in DNA: TGCAGCGTTGAAGGAGGTAGAGGCAAGGGGAGGGCTTTCTTT. Complete variable domain (other parts from reference TRBV29-1 and TRBJ1-1): SAVISQKPSRDICQRGTSLTIQCQVDSQVTMMFWYRQQPGQSLTLIATANQGSEATYESGFVIDKFPISRPNLTFSTLTVSNMSPEDSSIYLCSVEGGRGKGRAFFGQGTRLTVV.

On this clonotype itself: The conserved phenylalanine or tryptophan normally closing the CDR3 is absent here, so this likely arose from a read error. The gene calls are TRBV4-1 and TRBJ2-5, with D tentatively TRBD2 (5 bases). The assigned J gene may be wrong: the sequence end matches TRBJ2-1 better. The CDR3 sequence is 18 residues long. Germline CDR1 and CDR2: MGHRA and YSYEKL. The CDR3: CASSQGLRWEKQANEQFL. The CDR3 bases are TGCGCCAGCAGCCAAGGGTTGAGGTGGGAGAAGCAGGCCAATGAGCAGTTCCTC.

The chain recombines TRBV24-1 with TRBJ1-2; D unresolved. The V gene lost 5 bases and the J gene lost 2 bases, with 5 bases spanning the gap. CDR3 size: 12 residues. CDR1 is KGHDR, CDR2 SFDVKD, per germline. DNA for the CDR3: TGTGCCACCAGTGCCCAGAACTATGGCTACACCTTC. Its translation: CATSAQNYGYTF.

This clonotype was seen more than once but under ten times. The chain carries TRBV24-1 and TRBJ2-6; TRBD1 is a possible D gene (5 bases). The CDR3 extends over 14 amino acids. V lost 9 bases to trimming and J lost 4 bases, with 12 bases between them. Germline V CDR1 and CDR2: KGHDR, SFDVKD. CDR3 sequence: CATQGTGGANVLTF. DNA of the CDR3: TGTGCCACCCAAGGAACAGGCGGGGCCAACGTCCTGACTTTC.

V is TRBV7-2 and J is TRBJ1-4; TRBD1 might be the D (5 bases). Germline assignment: CDR1 SGHTA and CDR2 FQGNSA. V lost 8 bases and J 4 bases, leaving 20 bases between the germline ends. This CDR3 contains 16 residues. The CDR3 reads CASARSGSGFNEKLFF. Here the CDR3 DNA reads TGTGCCAGCGCCCGCTCCGGGTCAGGGTTTAATGAAAAACTGTTTTTT. The whole variable domain, filled in from reference TRBV7-2 and TRBJ1-4, reads GAGVSQSPSNKVTEKGKDVELRCDPISGHTALYWYRQSLGQGLEFLIYFQGNSAPDKSGLPSDRFSAERTGGSVSTLTIQRTQQEDSAVYLCASARSGSGFNEKLFFGSGTQLSVL.

The chain's CDR3 is CASRATGNQPQHF. Here the CDR3 DNA reads TGTGCCAGCAGAGCCACAGGGAACCAGCCCCAGCATTTT. The chain has TRBV12-3 or TRBV12-4 and TRBJ1-5; D may be TRBD1 (6 bases). V was trimmed by 6 bases and J by 7 bases, leaving 13 bases between them. CDR3 length equals 13 residues.

To note about this clonotype: This CDR3 is missing its conserved last phenylalanine or tryptophan, likely due to a read error. This sequence joins TRBV4-1 and TRBJ2-7, with D maybe TRBD2 (5 bases). Trimming removed 0 bases at V and 2 bases at J, with 11 bases between. CDR1 MGHRA and CDR2 YSYEKL come from the germline V gene. This CDR3 spans 15 amino acids. CDR3 protein: CASSQDSGNPYEQYL. The CDR3 nucleotides read TGCGCCAGCAGCCAAGACAGCGGAAATCCCTACGAGCAGTACTTG.